This entry describes one T cell receptor beta chain. These data come from a study of blood T cell repertoires in COVID-19. Turning to the study itself: PBMCs, B-cell-depleted T cells, or T cells were the source of the cDNA or gDNA that made up the material.

Some clones are missing from TCRdb's copy, which holds only in-frame ones; the method was immunoSEQ multiplex PCR. The data contain around 430,000 clones, approximately 90% of them singletons. The sequence was obtained from a woman in her 50s who had recovered from COVID-19. The specimen sequenced was PBMCs or T cells enriched from blood (not recorded which).

CDR3 in DNA: TGTGCCAGCAGCTTAGGAGCGGGGGGGCCTGTTGACGAGCAGTACTTC. It translates to CASSLGAGGPVDEQYF. The rearrangement uses TRBV7-6 and TRBJ2-7, with 10 bases fitting TRBD2. The CDR3 contains 16 residues. The germline gives CDR1 SGHVS, CDR2 FNYEAQ. V was pared by 1 base and J by 5 bases, with 8 bases of the junction left unmatched.